One sample yielded the 27 T cell receptor beta chains listed below, sequenced in a study of blood T cell repertoires in COVID-19. TCRdb's copy holds only in-frame clones and misses some; the assay was immunoSEQ multiplex PCR. The sample gives roughly 200,000 clones, roughly four fifths of which show up once; about a tenth is in the top ten. Input material: PBMCs or T cells enriched from blood (not recorded which). The receptors derive from a man aged 35 to 55 who had recovered from COVID-19.

The gene calls are TRBV15 and TRBJ1-5, with TRBD1 matching over 10 bases. CDR1 LNHNV and CDR2 YYDKDF come from the germline V gene (reference sequence). After removal of 1 base from V and 4 bases from J, the junction contained 4 bases not matched to a gene. The CDR3 runs to 16 residues. DNA of the CDR3: TGTGCCACCAGCAGAGCTAGGACAGGGGGGAATCAGCCCCAGCATTTT. It specifies CATSRARTGGNQPQHF.

The chain carries TRBV5-1 and TRBJ2-7; 7 bases match TRBD1. Germline V CDR1 and CDR2: SGHRS, YFSETQ. The CDR3 has 14 amino acids. With V trimmed by 2 bases and J by 7 bases, 9 bases remained unmatched. The CDR3 DNA follows: TGCGCCAGCAGCTTCCGACAGGGTTCGGGTGAGCAGTACTTC. As protein: CASSFRQGSGEQYF.

About this clone: This specimen includes other DNA sequences encoding the same CDR3. J is TRBJ1-1 and V is TRBV7-8; TRBD1 agrees at 12 bases. CDR3 length equals 16 residues. The germline V gene encodes CDR1 SGHVS and CDR2 FQNEAQ. The J segment lost 2 bases and the V segment lost 2 bases, leaving 3 bases of the junction unmatched. Written as DNA, the CDR3 is TGTGCCAGCAGCTTAAGGGACAGGGGGCTAAACACTGAAGCTTTCTTT. This encodes CASSLRDRGLNTEAFF. The entire variable domain, with the rest obtained from reference TRBV7-8 and TRBJ1-1, is as follows: GAGVSQSPRYKVAKRGQDVALRCDPISGHVSLFWYQQALGQGPEFLTYFQNEAQLDKSGLPSDRFFAERPEGSVSTLKIQRTQQEDSAVYLCASSLRDRGLNTEAFFGQGTRLTVV.

The chain carries TRBV2 and TRBJ2-6; the D gene is possibly TRBD1 (6 bases). CDR1 is SNHLY and CDR2 is FYNNEI in the germline V gene. V dropped 5 bases and J dropped 0 bases, with 11 bases sitting between them. This CDR3 region has 16 residues. The CDR3 loop reads CASSFIQGSGANVLTF. The CDR3 DNA is TGTGCCAGCAGTTTTATACAGGGCTCTGGGGCCAACGTCCTGACTTTC.

This chain connects TRBV5-6 to TRBJ1-5, with 7 positions matching TRBD1. The length of the CDR3 is 15 residues. The J segment lost 7 bases and the V segment lost 3 bases, leaving 10 bases of the junction unmatched. In germline, CDR1 is SGHDT, CDR2 YYEEEE. The DNA of the CDR3 is TGTGCCAGCAGCTCGACAGGGACTCCGTCCCAGCCCCAGCATTTT. As protein: CASSSTGTPSQPQHF.

This sequence joins TRBV28 and TRBJ2-5; 8 positions agree with TRBD1. With V trimmed by 5 bases and J by 1 base, 6 bases remained unmatched. The V gene's germline CDR1 is MDHEN and CDR2 SYDVKM. The CDR3 extends over 15 amino acids. The CDR3 bases are TGTGCCAGCAGTGGGACAGGTCTCCTCCAAGAGACCCAGTACTTC. Translation gives CASSGTGLLQETQYF. Drawing the rest from reference TRBV28 and TRBJ2-5, the complete variable domain is DVKVTQSSRYLVKRTGEKVFLECVQDMDHENMFWYRQDPGLGLRLIYFSYDVKMKEKGDIPEGYSVSREKKERFSLILESASTNQTSMYLCASSGTGLLQETQYFGPGTRLLVL.

The chain carries TRBV3-1 (or the pseudogene TRBV3-2) and TRBJ2-3, with no clear D. Trimming removed 3 bases from V and 2 bases from J, with 9 bases in between. Germline V gene lookup returns CDR1 LGHDT and CDR2 YNNKEL (reference sequence). The CDR3 sequence is 14 residues long. Here the CDR3 reads CASSHLTYTDTQYF. CDR3 DNA: TGTGCCAGCAGCCACCTAACCTACACAGATACGCAGTATTTT.

In DNA form, the CDR3 reads TGTGCCAGCAGTTTGAGGGGGTTGTCAACTAATGAAAAACTGTTTTTT. As protein: CASSLRGLSTNEKLFF. The chain employs TRBV27 and TRBJ1-4, with D possibly being TRBD1 (6 bases). Germline CDR1 MNHEY, CDR2 SMNVEV (reference sequence). The CDR3 is 16 residues long. The ends were cut back, 3 bases at V and 0 bases at J, with 11 bases in the middle.

The CDR3: CATSDPLAEEGYNEQFF. CDR3 nucleotide sequence: TGTGCCACCAGTGATCCCCTAGCGGAGGAGGGATACAATGAGCAGTTCTTC. This chain uses TRBV24-1 with TRBJ2-1; 7 bases line up with TRBD2. The CDR3 has 17 residues. Trimming at V came to 3 bases and at J to 4 bases, leaving 11 bases not matched to a gene. CDR1 and CDR2 (germline): KGHDR, SFDVKD.

In this sample, this clone turned up once. The chain couples TRBV5-1 to TRBJ2-1; 12 positions agree with TRBD2. Germline-derived CDR1 and CDR2 are SGHRS and YFSETQ. This CDR3 has 18 amino acids. After removal of 6 bases from V and 0 bases from J, the junction contained 10 bases not matched to a gene. The CDR3 nucleotides are TGCGCCAGCAAACCACGGACTAGCGGGATCAGCTCCTACAATGAGCAGTTCTTC. The encoded protein is CASKPRTSGISSYNEQFF.

This clone was recorded once. V usage is TRBV18 and J usage is TRBJ1-4, with a weak D call TRBD1 (5 bases). The germline CDR1 and CDR2 sequences are KGHSH and LQKENI. CDR3 size: 15 residues. V shed 3 bases and J shed 0 bases, with 8 bases lying between them. The CDR3 sequence: CASSPPGSTNEKLFF. CDR3 sequence (DNA): TGTGCCAGCTCACCTCCAGGGTCAACTAATGAAAAACTGTTTTTT.

The genes are TRBV16 and TRBJ1-1, with D maybe TRBD1 (6 bases). Trimming shortened V by 1 base and J by 6 bases, and 15 bases separated the two germline ends. Germline lookup yields CDR1 KGHSY and CDR2 FQNENV. The CDR3 has 15 residues. The CDR3 DNA reads TGTGCCAGCAGCCAATTCATCGGGGGGCAGGCTGAAGCTTTCTTT. Its protein is CASSQFIGGQAEAFF.

The chain links TRBV7-7 to TRBJ2-2, with a weak D call TRBD1 (5 bases). This CDR3 is built from 14 residues. V lost 3 bases, J lost 6 bases, and 11 bases lay in between. In germline, CDR1 is SSHAT, CDR2 FNYEAQ (reference sequence). The CDR3 DNA sequence: TGTGCCAGCAGCTTGACAGCAAAGTCCGGGGAGCTGTTTTTT. Amino acid sequence: CASSLTAKSGELFF.

The chain employs TRBV7-9 and TRBJ2-7; no reliable D call. This CDR3 spans 12 amino acids. Trimming pared 1 base from V and 3 bases from J, leaving 4 bases between. Germline V gene data show CDR1 as SEHNR and CDR2 as FQNEAQ (reference sequence). CDR3 DNA sequence: TGTGCCAGCAGCTTAGGAGACTACGAGCAGTACTTC. It specifies CASSLGDYEQYF.

This sequence joins TRBV5-1 and TRBJ2-1; TRBD1 matches at 7 bases. The CDR3 is made up of 15 amino acids. Germline V gene data show CDR1 as SGHRS and CDR2 as YFSETQ. The V and J ends lost 4 bases and 4 bases, in that order; junction bases with no gene match: 8. The CDR3 nucleotides are TGCGCCAGCAGCACCGGGACAGCTGGGTACAATGAGCAGTTCTTC. Translation gives CASSTGTAGYNEQFF.

V usage is TRBV21-1 and J usage is TRBJ1-6. TRBV21-1 is shown as a pseudogene. The CDR3 totals 17 residues. DNA of the CDR3: TGTGCCAGCAGCAAAAAAACCCGGGGCTCCTATAATTCACCCCTCCACTTT. It specifies CASSKKTRGSYNSPLHF.

The V gene is TRBV7-9, the J gene TRBJ2-3; D ambiguous. This CDR3 contains 16 residues. From germline, CDR1 is SEHNR and CDR2 FQNEAQ (reference sequence). Trimming pared 0 bases from V and 5 bases from J, leaving 15 bases between. The CDR3 DNA reads TGTGCCAGCAGCTTAGCCGGTAATACAGCAAGAGATACGCAGTATTTT. It yields the protein CASSLAGNTARDTQYF.

The chain joins TRBV9 to TRBJ2-2, with TRBD2 identical over 7 bases. This CDR3 has 13 residues. In germline, CDR1 is SGDLS, CDR2 YYNGEE. Trimming at V came to 4 bases and at J to 7 bases, leaving 4 bases not matched to a gene. This chain's CDR3 is CASSSWEGGELFF. In DNA form, the CDR3 reads TGTGCCAGCAGCTCCTGGGAGGGCGGGGAGCTGTTTTTT.

The gene calls are TRBV3-1 (or the pseudogene TRBV3-2) and TRBJ1-2; 9 bases fit TRBD1. Germline V gene lookup returns CDR1 LGHDT and CDR2 YNNKEL (reference sequence). The CDR3 length is 14 residues. V lost 0 bases and J lost 8; bases outside the gene matches: 4. The CDR3 nucleotides read TGTGCCAGCAGCCAAGAATGGACAGGGGTCGGCTACACCTTC. Protein: CASSQEWTGVGYTF.

This clone was found a few times. The chain carries TRBV5-8 and TRBJ2-1; tentative D call: TRBD1 (7 bases). The CDR3 contains 14 residues. Germline-derived CDR1 and CDR2 are SGHTS and YDEGEE. Between the trimmed V and J ends, which lost 0 bases and 8 bases, there was a span of 12 bases. The CDR3 DNA reads as TGTGCCAGCAGCTTGGTACAGGGGAGGCATGAGCAGTTCTTC. This sequence encodes CASSLVQGRHEQFF.

This clone has a single count. The chain combines TRBV18 with TRBJ1-3, with D possibly TRBD1 on 5 matching bases. In germline, CDR1 is KGHSH, CDR2 LQKENI. The CDR3 has 17 amino acids. V lost 3 bases and J 4 bases, leaving 19 bases between the germline ends. CDR3 amino acids: CASSPSLQVATGNTIYF. The CDR3 nucleotides read TGTGCCAGCTCACCGTCACTACAGGTGGCGACAGGAAACACCATATATTTT.

The J gene is TRBJ2-5, the V gene TRBV4-1; D remains ambiguous. Germline-derived CDR1 and CDR2 are MGHRA and YSYEKL. The CDR3 is 13 residues long. Trimming stripped 3 bases from V and 3 bases from J, with 8 bases between. The CDR3 region is CASSHVQKETQYF. In DNA, the CDR3 is TGCGCCAGCAGCCATGTACAGAAAGAGACCCAGTACTTC.

The rearrangement links TRBV25-1 to TRBJ1-3; D remains ambiguous. CDR3 length equals 15 residues. The V end was cut by 2 bases, the J end by 0 bases, with 8 bases between. Per germline, CDR1 MGHDK and CDR2 SYGVNS. CDR3 in DNA: TGTGCCAGCAGTGAAACCAGGCCCTCTGGAAACACCATATATTTT. This sequence encodes CASSETRPSGNTIYF. Variable domain in full (rest from reference TRBV25-1 and TRBJ1-3): EADIYQTPRYLVIGTGKKITLECSQTMGHDKMYWYQQDPGMELHLIHYSYGVNSTEKGDLSSESTVSRIRTEHFPLTLESARPSHTSQYLCASSETRPSGNTIYFGEGSWLTVV.

This chain links TRBV5-8 with TRBJ1-3, with 8 bases identical to TRBD1. The CDR3 length is 15 residues. J gave up 4 bases and V 6 bases, and 9 bases lay outside the gene matches. Germline values: CDR1 SGHTS, CDR2 YDEGEE. Here the CDR3 DNA reads TGTGCCAGCACTCGTTACGGGACAGGAGGAAACACCATATATTTT. It encodes CASTRYGTGGNTIYF.

This chain uses TRBV18 with TRBJ2-1; 12 nucleotides match TRBD2. Germline-derived CDR1 and CDR2 are KGHSH and LQKENI. V lost 3 bases and J lost 0; bases outside the gene matches: 3. This CDR3 region has 17 residues. In DNA form, the CDR3 reads TGTGCCAGCTCACCTCGACTAGCGGGAGACTCCTACAATGAGCAGTTCTTC. It translates to CASSPRLAGDSYNEQFF.

The V call is TRBV5-1, the J call TRBJ2-7; D is perhaps TRBD2 (5 bases). The CDR3 totals 13 residues. CDR1 and CDR2 from the germline V gene are SGHRS and YFSETQ. V was cut by 3 bases and J by 4 bases, with 11 bases left in between. The CDR3 bases are TGCGCCAGCAGCTCCGGGGTAGTATACGAGCAGTACTTC. This sequence encodes CASSSGVVYEQYF.

The V call is TRBV5-4, the J call TRBJ1-2, with TRBD1 identical over 9 bases. V shed 4 bases, J shed 8 bases, and the junction held 12 bases outside the gene matches. Germline V gives CDR1 SGHNT, CDR2 YYREEE (reference sequence). The CDR3 sequence is 15 residues long. CDR3: CASSPRAGTGYGYTF. CDR3 DNA sequence: TGTGCCAGCAGCCCCCGGGCCGGGACAGGGTACGGCTACACCTTC.